This T cell receptor (beta chain) originates from a study of early T cells in non-severe SARS-CoV-2 infection. Study-level information: Alpha and beta chains were unpaired, from unsorted whole-blood bulk RNA.

Individual cDNA molecules carried attached unique molecular identifiers. MiXCR was run by TCRdb on the 5' RACE reads, yielding one entry per CDR3 protein. The sample shows tens of thousands of distinct CDR3 sequences, about 4.6% of them seen only once. This clonotype was recorded a few times. The material was whole blood, obtained at baseline. The receptor was isolated from an adult who was a healthcare worker with PCR-confirmed SARS-CoV-2 infection or an uninfected control (not recorded which).

The CDR3 coding sequence is TGTGCCAGCAGTGAACCGGGACAGGGGGTCGACACCATATATTTT. Its protein product is CASSEPGQGVDTIYF. The V and J genes are TRBV6-1 and TRBJ1-3; 11 nucleotides match TRBD1. J lost 8 bases, V lost 2 bases, and 5 bases had no gene match. Germline CDR1 and CDR2: MNHNS and SASEGT. This CDR3 is 15 amino acids long.